The 30 T cell receptor beta chains below come from one sample, sequenced in a study of cytomegalovirus exposure and HLA in healthy donors. The PCR was carried out with 60 Vbeta primers and 13 Jbeta primers. Sequencing was performed with immunoSEQ multiplex PCR; in TCRdb, only in-frame clones are kept and a portion is missing. Found here are 160,000 or so clones, roughly 80% of them singletons; the top ten hold 1.3%. Sequencing was carried out using PBMCs. Receptors originate from a man in his forties or fifties in good health and CMV-seropositive.

The chain has TRBV7-2 and TRBJ2-2; 12 bases align to TRBD1. Germline V gene lookup returns CDR1 SGHTA and CDR2 FQGNSA. V gave up 4 bases and J gave up 6 bases; unmatched junction bases: 3. The CDR3 is 15 amino acids. CDR3 loop: CASSSGQGAPGELFF. CDR3 nucleotides: TGTGCCAGCAGCTCGGGACAGGGGGCCCCCGGGGAGCTGTTTTTT. Combining the CDR3 with reference TRBV7-2 and TRBJ2-2 gives the whole variable domain GAGVSQSPSNKVTEKGKDVELRCDPISGHTALYWYRQSLGQGLEFLIYFQGNSAPDKSGLPSDRFSAERTGGSVSTLTIQRTQQEDSAVYLCASSSGQGAPGELFFGEGSRLTVL.

V usage is TRBV27 and J usage is TRBJ2-1; D might be TRBD2 (6 bases). Trimming removed 5 bases at V and 3 bases at J, with 14 bases between. Per the germline V gene, CDR1 is MNHEY and CDR2 is SMNVEV (reference sequence). The CDR3 contains 15 residues. The CDR3 region is CASSNRGYGYNEQFF. The CDR3, as DNA: TGTGCCAGCAGTAACCGGGGGTACGGCTACAATGAGCAGTTCTTC.

The chain employs TRBV9 and TRBJ2-1, with D maybe TRBD2 (6 bases). The CDR3 contains 14 residues. V was shortened by 0 bases and J by 2 bases, with 6 bases between the two germline ends. CDR1 is SGDLS, CDR2 YYNGEE, per germline. For the CDR3, the DNA is TGTGCCAGCAGCGTAGCTAGCGCCTACAATGAGCAGTTCTTC. Its translation is CASSVASAYNEQFF.

In this sample, this clone turned up a few times. This chain uses TRBV7-2 with TRBJ2-3, with D possibly matching TRBD1 (6 bases). Germline CDR1 and CDR2: SGHTA and FQGNSA. The CDR3 loop spans 15 amino acids. The V end was cut by 1 base, the J end by 1 base, with 9 bases between. As DNA, the CDR3 is TGTGCCAGCAGCTTAGGGAACAGGGGCACAGATACGCAGTATTTT. This codes for CASSLGNRGTDTQYF.

This sequence joins TRBV6-5 and TRBJ2-7; TRBD2 aligns across 8 bases. J gave up 3 bases and V 0 bases, and 4 bases lay outside the gene matches. Germline CDR1 and CDR2: MNHEY and SVGAGI. The CDR3 extends over 15 amino acids. The CDR3 bases are TGTGCCAGCAGTTACTCGAGCGGGAGCGGCTACGAGCAGTACTTC. This encodes CASSYSSGSGYEQYF.

The chain carries TRBV10-3 and TRBJ2-7; 8 bases are a match to TRBD2. The length of the CDR3 is 13 residues. Germline CDR1 is ENHRY and CDR2 is SYGVKD. The J segment lost 2 bases and the V segment lost 8 bases, leaving 5 bases of the junction unmatched. The CDR3 protein is CAIGLAGTYEQYF. Here the CDR3 DNA reads TGTGCCATCGGGCTAGCGGGTACCTACGAGCAGTACTTC.

The V gene is TRBV29-1, the J gene TRBJ2-1; 12 bases are a match to TRBD2. This CDR3 contains 15 residues. J was trimmed by 3 bases and V by 6 bases; bases with no gene match: 6. Germline V gives CDR1 SQVTM, CDR2 ANQGSEA. The CDR3 spells CSVARLAGDYNEQFF. In DNA, the CDR3 is TGCAGCGTCGCCAGACTAGCGGGGGACTACAATGAGCAGTTCTTC.

The V call is TRBV7-9, the J call TRBJ2-3, with D possibly being TRBD1 (6 bases). Germline V gene data show CDR1 as SEHNR and CDR2 as FQNEAQ (reference sequence). CDR3 size: 15 residues. Trimming shortened V by 0 bases and J by 1 base, and 8 bases separated the two germline ends. This CDR3 reads CASSLAWGRTDTQYF. CDR3 in DNA: TGTGCCAGCAGCTTAGCGTGGGGGCGCACAGATACGCAGTATTTT.

The chain is built from TRBV5-6 and TRBJ2-1; 8 positions agree with TRBD1. CDR3 length equals 15 residues. Trimming cost V 0 bases and J 3 bases; bases outside gene matches: 2. Germline V gene sequence: CDR1 SGHDT, CDR2 YYEEEE. The CDR3 DNA sequence: TGTGCCAGCAGCTTGGACAGGGGGGTCTACAATGAGCAGTTCTTC. Protein product: CASSLDRGVYNEQFF.

V and J are TRBV11-2 and TRBJ1-5; no reliable D call. Germline assignment: CDR1 SGHAT and CDR2 FQNNGV. The germline V and J ends were trimmed by 2 bases and 4 bases, with 6 bases remaining between them. The CDR3 has 13 residues. The CDR3 loop is CASSLTLNQPQHF. CDR3 sequence (DNA): TGTGCCAGCAGCTTAACTCTAAATCAGCCCCAGCATTTT.

The CDR3 spells CASSPPPKGQGNTGELFF. The CDR3 DNA reads TGTGCCAGCAGCCCTCCCCCCAAGGGACAGGGCAACACCGGGGAGCTGTTTTTT. This rearrangement joins TRBV5-4 to TRBJ2-2, with 9 positions matching TRBD1. The ends lost 4 bases at V and 2 bases at J; junction bases unmatched: 12. Germline V gene data show CDR1 as SGHNT and CDR2 as YYREEE (reference sequence). The CDR3 spans 18 residues.

The chain joins TRBV7-2 to TRBJ2-4, with 8 bases identical to TRBD2. Trimming removed 2 bases from V and 6 bases from J; junction bases left unmatched: 3. The CDR3 has 14 residues. The germline V gene encodes CDR1 SGHTA and CDR2 FQGNSA. CDR3 in DNA: TGTGCCAGCAGCTTACGGGGGGGCGGAAACATTCAGTACTTC. It yields the protein CASSLRGGGNIQYF.

There are a few counts of this clone. The chain couples TRBV29-1 to TRBJ2-1; TRBD1 matches at 9 bases. The junction had 24 bases not matched to a gene; V was cut back by 6 bases and J by 9 bases. The CDR3 length is 18 residues. Per the germline V gene, CDR1 is SQVTM and CDR2 is ANQGSEA. The CDR3 bases are TGCAGCGTGTCCGGGACAGGGAGACTCGGGGGCAAAAATGGTGAGCAGTTCTTC. Protein: CSVSGTGRLGGKNGEQFF.

V usage is TRBV28 and J usage is TRBJ2-2; unclear D gene. Looked up from germline, CDR1 is MDHEN and CDR2 is SYDVKM. Between the trimmed V and J ends, which lost 1 base and 1 base, there was a span of 10 bases. The CDR3 sequence is 16 residues long. Here the CDR3 DNA reads TGTGCCAGCAGTTTATTGGGCTCTCTGAACACCGGGGAGCTGTTTTTT. Its protein is CASSLLGSLNTGELFF.

DNA of the CDR3: TGTGCCAGCAGTTTCCTAGCGGAGTACAATGAGCAGTTCTTC. Protein sequence: CASSFLAEYNEQFF. The rearrangement links TRBV27 to TRBJ2-1; 7 bases are shared with TRBD2. J was trimmed by 4 bases and V by 3 bases; bases with no gene match: 3. The CDR3 consists of 14 residues. Looked up from germline, CDR1 is MNHEY and CDR2 is SMNVEV (reference sequence).

The chain has TRBV28 and TRBJ1-2; D remains unclear. This CDR3 contains 12 residues. Germline CDR1 is MDHEN and CDR2 is SYDVKM. V lost 3 bases to trimming and J lost 5 bases, with 7 bases between them. CDR3 in DNA: TGTGCCAGCAGTTTGCGAGAGTATGGCTACACCTTC. This sequence encodes CASSLREYGYTF.

This chain connects TRBV5-1 to TRBJ2-7, with D perhaps TRBD2 (7 bases). CDR3 length: 14 residues. Per the germline V gene, CDR1 is SGHRS and CDR2 is YFSETQ. V lost 1 base and J 2 bases, leaving 10 bases between the germline ends. Here the CDR3 DNA reads TGCGCCAGCAGCTTGCGGGGGGACACCTACGAGCAGTACTTC. Encoded protein: CASSLRGDTYEQYF.

The chain links TRBV30 to TRBJ2-7, with TRBD1 matching 9 bases. Germline V gene sequence: CDR1 GTSNPN, CDR2 SVGIG (reference sequence). The length of the CDR3 is 12 residues. The V segment lost 2 bases and the J segment 10 bases; nucleotides outside the gene matches: 6. The CDR3 DNA reads as TGTGCCTGGAGTCATCTACAGGGGGCCCAGTACTTC. This sequence encodes CAWSHLQGAQYF.

This sequence joins TRBV27 and TRBJ1-5, with unresolved D. CDR1 and CDR2 (germline): MNHEY, SMNVEV (reference sequence). Trimming removed 8 bases from V and 0 bases from J, with 14 bases in between. The CDR3 loop spans 15 amino acids. For the CDR3, the DNA is TGTGCCAGCTCCCGGGCGGGGTATAGCAATCAGCCCCAGCATTTT. It translates to CASSRAGYSNQPQHF.

Of note for this clone: This CDR3 is also generated by other DNA sequences in the sample. The V gene is TRBV27, the J gene TRBJ2-5, with 12 bases lining up with TRBD2. The ends lost 2 bases at V and 2 bases at J; junction bases unmatched: 6. This CDR3 has 17 amino acids. The germline gives CDR1 MNHEY, CDR2 SMNVEV (reference sequence). The CDR3 spells CASSLKGLAGPQETQYF. The CDR3 nucleotides are TGTGCCAGCAGTTTAAAGGGACTAGCGGGCCCTCAAGAGACCCAGTACTTC.

The V call is TRBV5-1, the J call TRBJ2-3; 8 bases are shared with TRBD1. J gave up 3 bases and V 4 bases, and 10 bases lay outside the gene matches. CDR1 is SGHRS, CDR2 YFSETQ, per germline. The CDR3 spans 16 residues. The CDR3 DNA is TGCGCCAGCAGCCCCAGGGGTCAGGGGGCAACAGATACGCAGTATTTT. This translates into CASSPRGQGATDTQYF.

In DNA, the CDR3 is TGTGCCAGCTCACCTCCCACTAGCGGGATCTTGGATACGCAGTATTTT. This translates into CASSPPTSGILDTQYF. V gene TRBV18 combines with J gene TRBJ2-3, with 10 positions matching TRBD2. CDR3 size: 16 residues. V trimming: 3 bases; J trimming: 6 bases; junction bases outside the gene matches: 9. Germline-derived CDR1 and CDR2 are KGHSH and LQKENI.

The chain has TRBV5-1 and TRBJ1-6, with D tentatively TRBD1 (6 bases). V was pared by 0 bases and J by 6 bases, with 10 bases between. Germline V gene sequence: CDR1 SGHRS, CDR2 YFSETQ. The CDR3 loop spans 15 amino acids. Written as DNA, the CDR3 is TGCGCCAGCAGCTTGGTACAGGGTCGTAATTCACCCCTCCACTTT. Amino acid sequence: CASSLVQGRNSPLHF. Looking up the rest from reference TRBV5-1 and TRBJ1-6 gives the full variable domain: KAGVTQTPRYLIKTRGQQVTLSCSPISGHRSVSWYQQTPGQGLQFLFEYFSETQRNKGNFPGRFSGRQFSNSRSEMNVSTLELGDSALYLCASSLVQGRNSPLHFGNGTRLTVT.

This clone occurred once. V and J are TRBV2 and TRBJ2-7; TRBD2 is a possible D gene (5 bases). CDR3 length equals 12 residues. The germline CDR1 and CDR2 sequences are SNHLY and FYNNEI. V lost 6 bases, J lost 3 bases, and 9 bases lay in between. CDR3 region: CASRRRDYEQYF. The CDR3 DNA reads TGTGCCAGCAGGCGCCGGGACTACGAGCAGTACTTC.

The chain is built from TRBV7-2 and TRBJ2-3, with TRBD2 matching 9 bases. CDR3 length equals 14 residues. The germline V gene has CDR1 SGHTA and CDR2 FQGNSA. J gave up 2 bases and V 10 bases, and 7 bases lay outside the gene matches. CDR3 sequence (DNA): TGTGCCACGACGCGGGGGGGCATCACAGATACGCAGTATTTT. Translation gives CATTRGGITDTQYF.

This clone turned up a few times. The chain is built from TRBV15 and TRBJ1-2; 9 bases are shared with TRBD1. Germline V gene data show CDR1 as LNHNV and CDR2 as YYDKDF (reference sequence). This CDR3 region has 17 residues. Trimming removed 4 bases from V and 0 bases from J; junction bases left unmatched: 9. The CDR3 here is CATSTLWTGVANYGYTF. CDR3 coding DNA: TGTGCCACCAGCACCCTTTGGACAGGGGTTGCTAACTATGGCTACACCTTC.

V is TRBV14 and J is TRBJ1-2; tentatively, D is TRBD1 (5 bases). The CDR3 contains 13 residues. V was trimmed by 5 bases and J by 4 bases, leaving 11 bases between them. Germline values: CDR1 SGHDN, CDR2 FVKESK. CDR3 amino acids: CASSVGLRYGYTF. The CDR3 DNA is TGTGCCAGCAGCGTGGGACTTCGCTATGGCTACACCTTC.

The rearrangement links TRBV19 to TRBJ2-6; D is unclear. The CDR3 is 15 amino acids. Trimming left V 1 base short and J 2 bases short, with 6 bases between. Germline loops: CDR1 LNHDA, CDR2 SQIVND (reference sequence). The DNA of the CDR3 is TGTGCCAGTAGTATAGCAGGTACTGGGGCCAACGTCCTGACTTTC. This sequence encodes CASSIAGTGANVLTF.

The CDR3 DNA reads as TGTGCCAGCTCCGGACCGGGACTCGCCTCTGGAAACACCATATATTTT. It yields the protein CASSGPGLASGNTIYF. The J gene is TRBJ1-3, the V gene TRBV28; TRBD1 is a possible D gene (5 bases). The CDR3 length is 16 residues. Germline V gene data show CDR1 as MDHEN and CDR2 as SYDVKM. Trimming took 8 bases from V and 0 from J, leaving 17 bases between them.

The V and J genes are TRBV28 and TRBJ1-5, with D uncertain. Trimming stripped 3 bases from V and 5 bases from J, with 17 bases between. Germline V gene data show CDR1 as MDHEN and CDR2 as SYDVKM. The CDR3 runs 16 residues. The CDR3 sequence: CASSFITEDFDQPQHF. As DNA, the CDR3 is TGTGCCAGCAGTTTTATTACGGAGGATTTCGATCAGCCCCAGCATTTT.